Following are 17 T cell receptor beta chains from one sample sequenced in a study of OX40 agonist ivuxolimab in advanced cancers. The assay was immunoSEQ multiplex PCR, and TCRdb's table has in-frame clones only and misses some. Of some 80,000 clones listed, just under 90% are singletons. The sample was CD4+ or CD8+ T cells sorted from blood, taken in a trial of the OX40 agonist ivuxolimab. The receptors originated from an adult with an advanced solid tumor such as melanoma, head and neck, liver or kidney cancer.

This sequence joins TRBV2 and TRBJ2-2; D ambiguous. The CDR3 covers 14 residues. Germline V lookup: CDR1 SNHLY, CDR2 FYNNEI. V lost 6 bases and J 0 bases, leaving 8 bases between the germline ends. The CDR3 coding sequence is TGTGCCAGCAGGGAGACTCCGAACACCGGGGAGCTGTTTTTT. Its translation is CASRETPNTGELFF.

This sequence joins TRBV5-6 and TRBJ2-1; D unclear. The germline V gene encodes CDR1 SGHDT and CDR2 YYEEEE. Trimming left V 3 bases short and J 0 bases short, with 13 bases between. The length of the CDR3 is 16 residues. The CDR3 region has the DNA TGTGCCAGCAGCTCGCGAAGACTTAGCTCCTACAATGAGCAGTTCTTC. It translates to CASSSRRLSSYNEQFF.

Notes on this clone: Other nucleotide sequences in the sample specify the same CDR3. The V call is TRBV5-1, the J call TRBJ2-5; no definite D call. Germline-derived CDR1 and CDR2 are SGHRS and YFSETQ. CDR3 size: 13 residues. Trimming stripped 1 base from V and 1 base from J, with 5 bases between. The CDR3 loop reads CASSLTVQETQYF. The CDR3 region has the DNA TGCGCCAGCAGCTTGACTGTCCAAGAGACCCAGTACTTC.

This CDR3 reads CASSPGGPQETQYF. The CDR3 nucleotides read TGTGCCAGCAGCCCCGGCGGACCTCAAGAGACCCAGTACTTC. This chain uses TRBV5-4 with TRBJ2-5; D call uncertain. Germline V gene data show CDR1 as SGHNT and CDR2 as YYREEE (reference sequence). This CDR3 is built from 14 residues. Trimming left V 4 bases short and J 2 bases short, with 12 bases between.

V and J are TRBV5-1 and TRBJ1-1; tentative D call: TRBD1 (5 bases). Germline assignment: CDR1 SGHRS and CDR2 YFSETQ. The CDR3 runs 16 residues. Trimming took off 0 bases at V and 0 bases at J, with 12 bases between the two ends. CDR3 DNA sequence: TGCGCCAGCAGCTTGGGGGACGGCAGGGTGAACACTGAAGCTTTCTTT. It yields the protein CASSLGDGRVNTEAFF.

The CDR3 sequence is CASSRDRATNEKLFF. In DNA, the CDR3 is TGTGCCAGCAGCCGCGACAGGGCTACTAATGAAAAACTGTTTTTT. The chain has TRBV5-4 and TRBJ1-4, with 7 bases matching TRBD1. With V trimmed by 4 bases and J by 2 bases, 5 bases remained unmatched. The CDR3 consists of 15 residues. Germline V gene lookup returns CDR1 SGHNT and CDR2 YYREEE (reference sequence). Full variable domain (rest looked up from reference TRBV5-4 and TRBJ1-4): ETGVTQSPTHLIKTRGQQVTLRCSSQSGHNTVSWYQQALGQGPQFIFQYYREEENGRGNFPPRFSGLQFPNYSSELNVNALELDDSALYLCASSRDRATNEKLFFGSGTQLSVL.

The V gene is TRBV5-1, the J gene TRBJ1-1; D is uncertain. The V end was cut by 0 bases, the J end by 1 base, with 10 bases between. The germline V gene has CDR1 SGHRS and CDR2 YFSETQ. This CDR3 has 15 residues. The CDR3 nucleotides read TGCGCCAGCAGCTTGGGGCCAGAGACGAACACTGAAGCTTTCTTT. Its protein product is CASSLGPETNTEAFF.

The V and J genes are TRBV5-6 and TRBJ2-7; no clear D gene. The CDR3 is 14 residues long. CDR1 is SGHDT, CDR2 YYEEEE, per germline. Between the trimmed V and J ends, which lost 0 bases and 1 base, there was a span of 8 bases. The CDR3 sequence is CASSLGQPSYEQYF. The CDR3 DNA follows: TGTGCCAGCAGCTTGGGTCAGCCTTCCTACGAGCAGTACTTC.

The genes are TRBV10-1 and TRBJ2-5; tentatively, D is TRBD1 (6 bases). V was shortened by 0 bases and J by 5 bases, with 10 bases between the two germline ends. The CDR3 extends over 14 amino acids. Germline V gene lookup returns CDR1 WNHNN and CDR2 SYGVQD (reference sequence). The CDR3 protein is CASSESQGQETQYF. CDR3 coding DNA: TGCGCCAGCAGTGAGTCACAGGGCCAGGAGACCCAGTACTTC.

With regard to this clone: Other nucleotide sequences from this sample produce the same CDR3. The chain joins TRBV5-1 to TRBJ1-2; 9 bases are shared with TRBD1. This CDR3 has 13 amino acids. CDR1 is SGHRS and CDR2 is YFSETQ in the germline V gene. V was clipped by 3 bases and J by 8 bases; unmatched bases: 5. CDR3 amino acids: CASSSGQGDGYTF. The CDR3 nucleotides read TGCGCCAGCAGCTCGGGACAGGGAGACGGCTACACCTTC.

The chain combines TRBV9 with TRBJ2-3; D call uncertain. The CDR3 sequence is 12 residues long. Trimming left V 4 bases short and J 0 bases short, with 3 bases between. Germline lookup yields CDR1 SGDLS and CDR2 YYNGEE. The CDR3 nucleotides are TGTGCCAGCAGCAAGAGCACAGATACGCAGTATTTT. Its protein product is CASSKSTDTQYF.

This chain uses TRBV5-1 with TRBJ1-2, with D perhaps TRBD1 (5 bases). The CDR3 is made up of 14 amino acids. Germline values: CDR1 SGHRS, CDR2 YFSETQ. The V end was cut by 3 bases, the J end by 7 bases, with 16 bases between. The CDR3: CASSWSMGEGGYTF. The CDR3 nucleotides are TGCGCCAGCAGCTGGAGCATGGGGGAGGGTGGCTACACCTTC.

The rearrangement uses TRBV7-9 and TRBJ2-7; D remains ambiguous. The V gene's germline CDR1 is SEHNR and CDR2 FQNEAQ (reference sequence). Trimming took 7 bases from V and 6 from J, leaving 16 bases between them. This CDR3 has 13 residues. The CDR3 DNA sequence: TGTGCCAGCACTCCCTTTGGGGTGACCGAGCAGTACTTC. The encoded protein is CASTPFGVTEQYF.

The chain is built from TRBV18 and TRBJ1-2; 7 bases line up with TRBD1. The J segment lost 7 bases and the V segment lost 4 bases, leaving 9 bases of the junction unmatched. The CDR3 length is 14 residues. Germline CDR1 is KGHSH and CDR2 is LQKENI. DNA for the CDR3: TGTGCCAGCTCACTAACCGACAGGGAGTGTGGCTACACCTTC. Translation gives CASSLTDRECGYTF.

The count of this clone is one. The rearrangement links TRBV5-1 to TRBJ2-5; possible D gene TRBD1, 5 bases. CDR3 size: 11 residues. Germline V gene sequence: CDR1 SGHRS, CDR2 YFSETQ. V lost 7 bases and J lost 3, with 7 bases in between. CDR3 DNA: TGCGCCAGCGGCAGGGAAGAGACCCAGTACTTC. This sequence encodes CASGREETQYF.

Concerning this clone: The sample has other DNA sequences that encode this CDR3 too. As DNA, the CDR3 is TGTGCCAGCAGCCCTTGGACAGGGGCGAATACTGAAGCTTTCTTT. As protein: CASSPWTGANTEAFF. J is TRBJ1-1 and V is TRBV14, with 9 bases lining up with TRBD1. V trimming: 4 bases; J trimming: 5 bases; junction bases outside the gene matches: 8. The CDR3 has 15 residues. Per the germline V gene, CDR1 is SGHDN and CDR2 is FVKESK.

The rearrangement joins TRBV5-1 to TRBJ1-4; weak D call: TRBD1 (6 bases). Germline loops: CDR1 SGHRS, CDR2 YFSETQ. This CDR3 has 14 residues. V was clipped by 3 bases and J by 7 bases, with 13 bases between them. The CDR3, as DNA: TGCGCCAGCAGCTCACAGGGCTATGGTGAAAAACTGTTTTTT. This codes for CASSSQGYGEKLFF.